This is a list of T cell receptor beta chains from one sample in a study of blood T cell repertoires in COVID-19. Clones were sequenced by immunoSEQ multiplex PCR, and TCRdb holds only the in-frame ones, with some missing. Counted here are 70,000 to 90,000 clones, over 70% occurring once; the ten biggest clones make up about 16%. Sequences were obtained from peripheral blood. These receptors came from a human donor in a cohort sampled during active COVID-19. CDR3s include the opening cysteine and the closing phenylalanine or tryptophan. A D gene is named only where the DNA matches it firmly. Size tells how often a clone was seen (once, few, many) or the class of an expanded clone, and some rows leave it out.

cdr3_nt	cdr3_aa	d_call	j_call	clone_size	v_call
TGTGCCAGCAGCGAGCGGACAGGGTTCGGAAACACCATATATTTT	CASSERTGFGNTIYF	TRBD1	TRBJ1-3	-	TRBV11-3
TGTGCCTGGAGTCCCGGGGTAGGTCAGCCCCAGCATTTT	CAWSPGVGQPQHF	-	TRBJ1-5	-	TRBV30
TGTGCCAGCAGCTTAGAATCAGGGATCCCCGGGAACACTGAAGCTTTCTTT	CASSLESGIPGNTEAFF	-	TRBJ1-1	-	TRBV7-6
TGTGCCACCGAAGACAGAGCTGGTCAGCCCCAGCATTTT	CATEDRAGQPQHF	-	TRBJ1-5	-	TRBV19
TGTGCCAGCCGGGGTTTGGAGGGCACTGAAGCTTTCTTT	CASRGLEGTEAFF	-	TRBJ1-1	-	TRBV6-5
TGTGCCTGGAGCAGACCGGGACAGGGGGGGAGCAATCAGCCCCAGCATTTT	CAWSRPGQGGSNQPQHF	TRBD1	TRBJ1-5	-	TRBV30
TGTGCCAGCAGCCCCGTGGGGGGGGATCACACAGATACGCAGTATTTT	CASSPVGGDHTDTQYF	TRBD2	TRBJ2-3	-	TRBV9
TGTGCCAGCAGCCTACAAAAAGGTCTAGGCGAAAAACTGTTTTTT	CASSLQKGLGEKLFF	-	TRBJ1-4	-	TRBV7-9
TGTGCCAGCAACAGCGGGGGGGACAATGAGCAGTTCTTC	CASNSGGDNEQFF	TRBD2	TRBJ2-1	-	TRBV12-3/TRBV12-4
TGCGCCAGCAGCTTGGGGGACAGCACCGGGAGGGGTGAAAAACTGTTTTTT	CASSLGDSTGRGEKLFF	TRBD1	TRBJ1-4	-	TRBV5-1
TGCGCCAGCAGCTTGGGCACAGGGGATCCAGCTTTCTTT	CASSLGTGDPAFF	TRBD1	TRBJ1-1	-	TRBV5-1
TGTGCCAGCAGTTCATACGCGGGAAGCGAGCAGTACTTC	CASSSYAGSEQYF	-	TRBJ2-7	-	TRBV27
TGTGCCAGCAGAAGCCTCCTCCCTGGAAACACCATATATTTT	CASRSLLPGNTIYF	-	TRBJ1-3	-	TRBV6-4
TGTGCCAGTAGTACCCCAACGATGACAGGGGGCGTTGAAAAACTGTTTTTT	CASSTPTMTGGVEKLFF	TRBD1	TRBJ1-4	-	TRBV19
TGTGCCATCAGTGGGAGGGACGGTACCTACGAGCAGTACTTC	CAISGRDGTYEQYF	-	TRBJ2-7	-	TRBV10-3
TGTGCCAGCGGATTACAGTCCAATGAGCAGTTCTTC	CASGLQSNEQFF	-	TRBJ2-1	-	TRBV6-5
TGTGCCAGCAGTTACTCTAGGAACACTGAAGCTTTCTTT	CASSYSRNTEAFF	-	TRBJ1-1	few	TRBV6-5
TGTGCCAGCAGCGTAGATGGACTACCACCCTACAATGAGCAGTTCTTC	CASSVDGLPPYNEQFF	-	TRBJ2-1	many	TRBV9
TGCGCCAGCAGCCAAGAAGCCCCCGGGACAACAAGCTCCTATAATTCACCCCTCCACTTT	CASSQEAPGTTSSYNSPLHF	-	TRBJ1-6	few	TRBV4-3
TGTGCCAGCATAGGAGGACTAGCGGGGATCGTAGGTGGCACAGATACGCAGTATTTT	CASIGGLAGIVGGTDTQYF	TRBD2	TRBJ2-3	few	TRBV28
TGTGCCAGCAGCTTAAATCTGGCCCGGGCACCCCTCCACTTT	CASSLNLARAPLHF	-	TRBJ1-6	-	TRBV13
TGTGCCAGCAGTCCCGACAGGACGATAACCTACGAGCAGTACTTC	CASSPDRTITYEQYF	-	TRBJ2-7	-	TRBV6-5
TGTGCCAGCAGCGTAGCTACAGGGCTCACAGATACGCAGTATTTT	CASSVATGLTDTQYF	-	TRBJ2-3	-	TRBV9
TGTGCCAGCAGCCAGACGAGCGGGGGGGCACATGAGCAGTTCTTC	CASSQTSGGAHEQFF	TRBD2	TRBJ2-1	once	TRBV4-2
TGTGCCAGCAGAGATCTAGCGGGGGATTACAATGAGCAGTTCTTC	CASRDLAGDYNEQFF	TRBD2	TRBJ2-1	-	TRBV7-9
TGTGCCTGGAGTACTCCGCGACAGGGGTTTGGGCCCCAGCATTTT	CAWSTPRQGFGPQHF	TRBD1	TRBJ1-5	once	TRBV30
TGTGCCAGCTCACCGGGAGTTGTGGCAGATACGCAGTATTTT	CASSPGVVADTQYF	-	TRBJ2-3	-	TRBV18
TGTGCCAGCAGTCCAGACAGGGGAACTGAAGCTTTCTTT	CASSPDRGTEAFF	TRBD1	TRBJ1-1	-	TRBV27
TGTGCCAGCAGCCAAGAACTAGTGAGCACAGATACGCAGTATTTT	CASSQELVSTDTQYF	-	TRBJ2-3	-	TRBV3-1/TRBV3-2
TGCGCCAGCAGCTCCGGACAGCTACGAGATACGCAGTATTTT	CASSSGQLRDTQYF	-	TRBJ2-3	few	TRBV5-1
TGTGCCAGCAGGGACGCAGGGGGTCAGCCCCAGCATTTT	CASRDAGGQPQHF	TRBD1	TRBJ1-5	-	TRBV6-6
TGTGCCAGCTCACCCTCTGGCACGGGGACTGAAGCTTTCTTT	CASSPSGTGTEAFF	-	TRBJ1-1	-	TRBV18
TGTGCCATCAGTGAGTCAACTAGCGGGAACAATGAGCAGTTCTTC	CAISESTSGNNEQFF	TRBD2	TRBJ2-1	few	TRBV10-3
TGTGCCAGCAGTGTCCCGGGACAGGGCCCGATTTATAGCAATCAGCCCCAGCATTTT	CASSVPGQGPIYSNQPQHF	TRBD1	TRBJ1-5	-	TRBV6-1
TGCGCCAGCAGCCAAGAGCGACAGGGGTATAACTATGGCTACACCTTC	CASSQERQGYNYGYTF	TRBD1	TRBJ1-2	-	TRBV4-3
TGCGCCAGCAGTGTTCGGGCGGGGGATTCACCCCTCCACTTT	CASSVRAGDSPLHF	-	TRBJ1-6	-	TRBV10-2
TGTGCCAGCAGCTCGCTCGGGACAGGGCGAAAATATAGCAATCAGCCCCAGCATTTT	CASSSLGTGRKYSNQPQHF	TRBD1	TRBJ1-5	-	TRBV7-3
TGTGCCAGCAGCGTAGAGGGCAGGGGATATGGCTACACCTTC	CASSVEGRGYGYTF	-	TRBJ1-2	-	TRBV9
TGCGCCAGCAGCCAGGAGTACGGGTTGAACACTGAAGCTTTCTTT	CASSQEYGLNTEAFF	-	TRBJ1-1	once	TRBV4-1
TGTGCCAGCAGCCTAGGCGGGACTAGCGGGGAGTTCTTC	CASSLGGTSGEFF	TRBD2	TRBJ2-1	-	TRBV7-9
TGTGCCAGCAGCCAAGATCGGGTCGTCAGTCACCAGCCCCAGCATTTT	CASSQDRVVSHQPQHF	-	TRBJ1-5	-	TRBV4-2
TGTGCCAGCAGCTTTTCCTCCGTCCACGGGATAAGTAATTCACCCCTCCACTTT	CASSFSSVHGISNSPLHF	-	TRBJ1-6	-	TRBV11-2
TGTGCCAGCAGTGACCTTAACACTGAAGCTTTCTTT	CASSDLNTEAFF	-	TRBJ1-1	-	TRBV6-1
TGTGCTAGTGGTTTGGTAGGAGTAGATACGCAGTATTTT	CASGLVGVDTQYF	-	TRBJ2-3	-	TRBV12-5
TGTGCCAGCAGCACGGGACAGGGGACTGAAGCTTTCTTT	CASSTGQGTEAFF	TRBD1	TRBJ1-1	-	TRBV2
TGTGCCAGCAGCCAAGAGGAGGTAATTAGGACTCAGTACCAAGAGACCCAGTACTTC	CASSQEEVIRTQYQETQYF	-	TRBJ2-5	-	TRBV3-1/TRBV3-2
TGTGCCAGCAGTTTCATACAGGGGTCAAGCTCCTATAATTCACCCCTCCACTTT	CASSFIQGSSSYNSPLHF	TRBD1	TRBJ1-6	few	TRBV6-2/TRBV6-3
TGTGCCAGCAGCAACCACCCGCTAGGCCCCCAGTTCTTC	CASSNHPLGPQFF	-	TRBJ2-1	many	TRBV5-4
TGTGCCAGCAGCCCTTCGGGGAACACCGGGGAGCTGTTTTTT	CASSPSGNTGELFF	-	TRBJ2-2	-	TRBV9